This is a list of T cell receptor beta chains from one sample in a study of CD8+CD57+ T cells in acquired aplastic anemia. TCRdb used MiXCR to reprocess the reads, holding one entry per CDR3 protein. Of about 120,000 distinct CDR3 sequences detected, 58% appear once; the ten largest clones hold 25% to 35%. Input material: sorted CD4+, CD8+, or CD8+CD57+ T cells (not recorded which) from PBMCs. The receptors here all came from a human donor with aplastic anemia. The conserved cysteine and the conserved F or W are not part of the CDR3 here. Fields, in order: J gene, V gene, CDR3 protein.

j_call: TRBJ2-7; v_call: TRBV10-3; cdr3_aa: AISDGQGVY
j_call: TRBJ1-2; v_call: TRBV13; cdr3_aa: ASSLGRGTGYST
j_call: TRBJ2-7; v_call: TRBV7-3; cdr3_aa: ASSQLGGAYEQY
j_call: TRBJ2-2; v_call: TRBV11-3; cdr3_aa: ASSLDMSAELF
j_call: TRBJ2-5; v_call: TRBV27; cdr3_aa: ASSLRARRGGQETQY
j_call: TRBJ2-2; v_call: TRBV24-1; cdr3_aa: ATSETSGGSSGELF
j_call: TRBJ1-1; v_call: TRBV5-1; cdr3_aa: ASSLTSTEAF
j_call: TRBJ1-6; v_call: TRBV7-9; cdr3_aa: ASSLAGAQVNSPLH
j_call: TRBJ2-7; v_call: TRBV15; cdr3_aa: ATSRDSVKQY
j_call: TRBJ2-7; v_call: TRBV25-1; cdr3_aa: ASSGLVPPSSYEQY
j_call: TRBJ2-7; v_call: TRBV7-9; cdr3_aa: ASSPGDYEQY
j_call: TRBJ1-1; v_call: TRBV6-2/TRBV6-3; cdr3_aa: ASRKHLRGTEAF
j_call: TRBJ2-2; v_call: TRBV2; cdr3_aa: ASMREAFTGELF
j_call: TRBJ2-1; v_call: TRBV19; cdr3_aa: GSSWGQGVNEQF
j_call: TRBJ1-6; v_call: TRBV9; cdr3_aa: ASSHSNSPLH
j_call: TRBJ2-2; v_call: TRBV19; cdr3_aa: ASRSVGVTGELF
j_call: TRBJ2-3; v_call: TRBV4-3; cdr3_aa: ASSQDRRRPTDTQY
j_call: TRBJ2-7; v_call: TRBV13; cdr3_aa: ASSAWTSGGTTYEQY
j_call: TRBJ1-4; v_call: TRBV15; cdr3_aa: ATSRSLQGAGEKLF
j_call: TRBJ2-1; v_call: TRBV2; cdr3_aa: ASSEHGGGGSPYNGQF
j_call: TRBJ2-7; v_call: TRBV7-6; cdr3_aa: ASSPRGGGGPYEQY
j_call: TRBJ2-7; v_call: TRBV7-2; cdr3_aa: ASSSAYEQY
j_call: TRBJ2-1; v_call: TRBV10-3; cdr3_aa: ASRTGDHYNEQF
j_call: TRBJ1-2; v_call: TRBV25-1; cdr3_aa: ASSGWTGVDGYT
j_call: TRBJ1-2; v_call: TRBV5-5; cdr3_aa: ASSLRTGDGYT
j_call: TRBJ1-2; v_call: TRBV25-1; cdr3_aa: ASSDSGTGVYGYT
j_call: TRBJ2-7; v_call: TRBV2; cdr3_aa: ASRSSGGKPYEQY
j_call: TRBJ2-5; v_call: TRBV10-3; cdr3_aa: AISESMNQETQY
j_call: TRBJ1-1; v_call: TRBV20-1; cdr3_aa: SARDVRQASAEAY
j_call: TRBJ1-1; v_call: TRBV28; cdr3_aa: ASSLSRGNTEAF
j_call: TRBJ1-1; v_call: TRBV19; cdr3_aa: ASFRDSEAF
j_call: TRBJ1-5; v_call: TRBV5-1; cdr3_aa: ASSLGQDGQPQH
j_call: TRBJ2-7; v_call: TRBV4-1; cdr3_aa: ASSQLAGEQY
j_call: TRBJ2-3; v_call: TRBV24-1; cdr3_aa: ATSDPTATDTQY
j_call: TRBJ1-5; v_call: TRBV7-9; cdr3_aa: ASSLGQTNQPQH